Presented here are 14 T cell receptor beta chains from one specimen sequenced in a study of a mutant IDH1 vaccine in newly diagnosed glioma. The antigens of these receptors remain unknown. Indicated time point: week 35, safety follow-up. The investigators gave 300 ug of mutant IDH1 20-mer peptide in each vaccine dose, together with topical imiquimod. The data were produced by immunoSEQ multiplex PCR, yet TCRdb's version contains in-frame clones alone and is incomplete. Of some 33,000 clones listed, 81% were seen once; the top ten hold about 16%. The source material was PBMCs, sampled from a glioma patient whose treatment included an IDH1 peptide vaccine. The receptors originated from a man aged 25-45 years with glioma.

The V call is TRBV4-1, the J call TRBJ2-1, with D maybe TRBD2 (6 bases). Per the germline V gene, CDR1 is MGHRA and CDR2 is YSYEKL. V lost 3 bases and J lost 4, with 16 bases in between. This CDR3 spans 16 amino acids. In DNA form, the CDR3 reads TGCGCCAGCAGCCATCCCACCCGGACTACTTACAATGAGCAGTTCTTC. The encoded protein is CASSHPTRTTYNEQFF.

This clone occurred a few times. This chain joins TRBV18 and TRBJ2-3; D might be TRBD2 (6 bases). Germline CDR1 KGHSH, CDR2 LQKENI. V was shortened by 3 bases and J by 2 bases, with 12 bases between the two germline ends. The CDR3 spans 15 residues. The CDR3 DNA reads TGTGCCAGCTCACCGCTTAGCGGAACCACAGATACGCAGTATTTT. It specifies CASSPLSGTTDTQYF.

The chain couples TRBV9 to TRBJ2-7, with D tentatively TRBD2 (7 bases). The CDR3 extends over 15 amino acids. In germline, CDR1 is SGDLS, CDR2 YYNGEE. V was cut by 4 bases and J by 6 bases, with 20 bases left in between. The CDR3 DNA sequence: TGTGCCAGCAGCACTCAGACCGGGGGGCTCGGCGAGCAGTACTTC. Translation: CASSTQTGGLGEQYF.

The chain joins TRBV5-1 to TRBJ1-5, with D tentatively TRBD1 (6 bases). Germline lookup yields CDR1 SGHRS and CDR2 YFSETQ. This CDR3 comprises 15 residues. Trimming took off 1 base at V and 4 bases at J, with 12 bases between the two ends. The CDR3 DNA follows: TGCGCCAGCAGCTTGTCGGGGGCACGAAATCAGCCCCAGCATTTT. Amino acid sequence: CASSLSGARNQPQHF.

The chain employs TRBV5-5 and TRBJ1-1; D unresolved. Germline V CDR1 and CDR2: SGHKS, YYEKEE (reference sequence). Trimming shortened V by 1 base and J by 2 bases, and 12 bases separated the two germline ends. This CDR3 comprises 15 residues. This CDR3 is CASSLPREGNTEAFF. DNA for the CDR3: TGTGCCAGCAGCTTGCCTAGGGAGGGTAACACTGAAGCTTTCTTT.

The chain uses TRBV19 and TRBJ1-1; D is perhaps TRBD1 (6 bases). The germline V gene encodes CDR1 LNHDA and CDR2 SQIVND (reference sequence). Trimming took 5 bases from V and 6 from J, leaving 10 bases between them. This CDR3 region has 12 residues. The CDR3 reads CASSPWGPEAFF. The CDR3 DNA sequence: TGTGCCAGTAGTCCATGGGGGCCTGAAGCTTTCTTT.

This clone was counted between two and nine times. The chain employs TRBV5-1 and TRBJ2-1, with unresolved D. Germline CDR1 reads SGHRS; CDR2 reads YFSETQ. The germline V and J ends were trimmed by 2 bases and 5 bases, with 8 bases remaining between them. The CDR3 length is 13 residues. Here the CDR3 DNA reads TGCGCCAGCAGCTTCTACACTGACAATGAGCAGTTCTTC. Translating it yields CASSFYTDNEQFF.

The chain is built from TRBV6-1 and TRBJ1-2; D gene uncertain. Germline CDR1 is MNHNS and CDR2 is SASEGT. V was trimmed by 4 bases and J by 0 bases, leaving 6 bases between them. The CDR3 length is 13 residues. The CDR3: CASSVSANYGYTF. Written as DNA, the CDR3 is TGTGCCAGCAGTGTGAGCGCTAACTATGGCTACACCTTC.

The V and J genes are TRBV2 and TRBJ2-2; the D gene is possibly TRBD2 (6 bases). V was trimmed by 4 bases and J by 6 bases, leaving 12 bases between them. The CDR3 spans 14 residues. Germline CDR1 SNHLY, CDR2 FYNNEI. The DNA of the CDR3 is TGTGCCAGCAGTGGGGGGAGGCTCGCCGGGGAGCTGTTTTTT. Encoded protein: CASSGGRLAGELFF.

This clone was found once. The chain carries TRBV7-6 and TRBJ2-1; D is possibly TRBD2 (5 bases). There are 15 residues in the CDR3. The V end was cut by 5 bases, the J end by 0 bases, with 11 bases between. Per the germline V gene, CDR1 is SGHVS and CDR2 is FNYEAQ. The CDR3 here is CASSSADFSYNEQFF. The CDR3 nucleotides read TGTGCCAGCAGCAGCGCGGACTTCTCCTACAATGAGCAGTTCTTC.

This chain uses TRBV19 with TRBJ1-5; a possible D gene is TRBD1 (5 bases). The CDR3 is 13 residues long. Germline V gene data show CDR1 as LNHDA and CDR2 as SQIVND (reference sequence). V lost 5 bases to trimming and J lost 5 bases, with 10 bases between them. CDR3 DNA sequence: TGTGCCAGTAGTGTGGGGGGAGATCAGCCCCAGCATTTT. Translation: CASSVGGDQPQHF.

This clone is a singleton in its sample. The rearrangement joins TRBV30 to TRBJ2-7, with 9 bases aligning to TRBD1. Germline CDR1 reads GTSNPN; CDR2 reads SVGIG (reference sequence). The CDR3 has 17 amino acids. V gave up 3 bases and J gave up 0 bases; unmatched junction bases: 12. The CDR3 DNA is TGTGCCTGGAGCCGGACAGGGGCTGGGATAAGCTCCTACGAGCAGTACTTC. It translates to CAWSRTGAGISSYEQYF.

As concerns this clone: A read error may account for a junction end that differs from germline. The chain has TRBV10-3 and TRBJ2-3, with 9 bases lining up with TRBD2. Germline values: CDR1 ENHRY, CDR2 SYGVKD. CDR3 size: 16 residues. The CDR3 spells CASSWGNSGGTDTQYF. The CDR3 nucleotides are TGTGCCAGCAGTTGGGGGAATAGCGGGGGAACAGATACGCAGTATTTT.

The chain recombines TRBV29-1 with TRBJ2-1, with D unclear. The V gene's germline CDR1 is SQVTM and CDR2 ANQGSEA. The V end lost 7 bases, the J end lost 5 bases, and 15 bases lay between the germline ends. The CDR3 totals 13 residues. CDR3 DNA sequence: TGCAGCGCCACACCTGGCCCTAACAATGAGCAGTTCTTC. Its protein product is CSATPGPNNEQFF.